This T cell receptor (beta chain) derives from a study of T cell repertoires in ileal Crohn's disease. The study, taken as a whole, reports: Active smokers at surgery had more clonal expansions than non-smokers.

Clones were read by immunoSEQ multiplex PCR, and TCRdb kept only the in-frame ones, dropping some. The sample lists 5,700 or so clones; roughly four fifths were seen once. Points on this clone: Antigen unknown.

Described time point: proximal margin of the surgical specimen (macroscopically non-inflamed). V lost 4 bases and J 8 bases, leaving 11 bases between the germline ends. The CDR3 consists of 13 residues. CDR1 is SNHLY, CDR2 FYNNEI, per germline. This sequence was found in an adult with Crohn's disease. The rearrangement links TRBV2 to TRBJ2-2; D might be TRBD1 (5 bases). The sample was ileal tissue. CDR3 coding DNA: TGTGCCAGCAGTGGGACACGTGAAGGGGAGCTGTTTTTT. Protein sequence: CASSGTREGELFF.